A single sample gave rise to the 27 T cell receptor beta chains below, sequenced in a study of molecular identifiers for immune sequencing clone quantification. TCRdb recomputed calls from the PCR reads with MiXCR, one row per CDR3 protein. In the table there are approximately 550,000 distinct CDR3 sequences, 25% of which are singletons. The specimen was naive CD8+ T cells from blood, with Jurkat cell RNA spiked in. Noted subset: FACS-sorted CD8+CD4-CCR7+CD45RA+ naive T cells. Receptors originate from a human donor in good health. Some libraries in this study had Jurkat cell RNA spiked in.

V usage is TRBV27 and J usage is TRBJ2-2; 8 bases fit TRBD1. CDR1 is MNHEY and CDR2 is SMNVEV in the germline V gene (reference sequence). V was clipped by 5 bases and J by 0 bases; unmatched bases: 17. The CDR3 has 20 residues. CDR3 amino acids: CASSKDRVKMITSNTGELFF. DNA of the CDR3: TGTGCCAGCAGTAAGGACAGGGTAAAGATGATCACCTCGAACACCGGGGAGCTGTTTTTT.

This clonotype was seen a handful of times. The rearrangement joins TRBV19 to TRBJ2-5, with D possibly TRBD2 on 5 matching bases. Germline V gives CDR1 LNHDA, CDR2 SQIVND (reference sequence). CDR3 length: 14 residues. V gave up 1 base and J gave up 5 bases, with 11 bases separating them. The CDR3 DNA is TGTGCCAGTAGTATAGGACTCGGGGAGGAGACCCAGTACTTC. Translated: CASSIGLGEETQYF.

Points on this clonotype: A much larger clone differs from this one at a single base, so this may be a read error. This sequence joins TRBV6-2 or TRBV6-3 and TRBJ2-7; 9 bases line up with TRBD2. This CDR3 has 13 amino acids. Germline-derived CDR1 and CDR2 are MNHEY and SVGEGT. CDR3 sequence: CASSPGLAEEQHF. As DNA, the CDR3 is TGTGCCAGCAGCCCGGGACTAGCCGAGGAGCAGCACTTC.

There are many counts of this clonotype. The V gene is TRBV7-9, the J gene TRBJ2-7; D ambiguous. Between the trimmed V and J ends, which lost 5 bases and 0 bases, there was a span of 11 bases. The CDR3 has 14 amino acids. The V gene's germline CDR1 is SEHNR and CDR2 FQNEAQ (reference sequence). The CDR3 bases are TGTGCCAGCAGCGAGCCCGGAGCCTCCTACGAGCAGTACTTC. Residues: CASSEPGASYEQYF.

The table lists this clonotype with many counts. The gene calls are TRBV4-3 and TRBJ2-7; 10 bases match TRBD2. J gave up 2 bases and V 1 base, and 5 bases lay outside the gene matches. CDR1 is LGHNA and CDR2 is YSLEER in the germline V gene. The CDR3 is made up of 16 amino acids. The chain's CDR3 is CASSQGLAGVAYEQYF. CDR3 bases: TGCGCCAGCAGCCAAGGCCTAGCGGGGGTTGCCTACGAGCAGTACTTC.

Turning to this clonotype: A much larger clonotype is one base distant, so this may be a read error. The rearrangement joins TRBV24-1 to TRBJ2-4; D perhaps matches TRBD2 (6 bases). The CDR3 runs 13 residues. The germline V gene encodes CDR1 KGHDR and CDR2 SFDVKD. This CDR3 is CAASDLGEAIQYF. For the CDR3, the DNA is TGTGCCGCCAGTGATTTGGGGGAGGCCATTCAGTACTTC.

CDR3 residues: CASSIVETAGELFF. Here the CDR3 DNA reads TGTGCCAGTAGTATCGTGGAGACCGCCGGGGAGCTGTTTTTT. The V gene is TRBV19, the J gene TRBJ2-2, with D hard to call. V shed 3 bases and J shed 6 bases, with 11 bases lying between them. The CDR3 is 14 residues long. Germline V gene data show CDR1 as LNHDA and CDR2 as SQIVND (reference sequence).

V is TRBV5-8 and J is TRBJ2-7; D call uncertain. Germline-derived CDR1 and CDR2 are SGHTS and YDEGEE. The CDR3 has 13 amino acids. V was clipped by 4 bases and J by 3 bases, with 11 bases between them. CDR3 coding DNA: TGTGCCAGCAGCCCTGACAACAACTACGAGCAGTACTTC. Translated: CASSPDNNYEQYF.

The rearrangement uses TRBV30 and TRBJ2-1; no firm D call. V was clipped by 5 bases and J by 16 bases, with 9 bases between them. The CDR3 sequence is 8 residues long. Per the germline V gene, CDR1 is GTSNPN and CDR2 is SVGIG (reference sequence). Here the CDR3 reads CAWAGKFF. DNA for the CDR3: TGTGCCTGGGCTGGGAAATTCTTC. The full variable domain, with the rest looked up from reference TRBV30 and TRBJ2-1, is SQTIHQWPATLVQPVGSPLSLECTVEGTSNPNLYWYRQAAGRGLQLLFYSVGIGQISSEVPQNLSASRPQDRQFILSSKKLLLSDSGFYLCAWAGKFFGPGTRLTVL.

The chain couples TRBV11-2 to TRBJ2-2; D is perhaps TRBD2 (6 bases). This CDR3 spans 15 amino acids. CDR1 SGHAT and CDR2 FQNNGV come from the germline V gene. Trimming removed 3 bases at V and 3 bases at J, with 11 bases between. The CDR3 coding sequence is TGTGCCAGCAGCTTTAGCGGCAGATACACCGGGGAGCTGTTTTTT. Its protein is CASSFSGRYTGELFF.

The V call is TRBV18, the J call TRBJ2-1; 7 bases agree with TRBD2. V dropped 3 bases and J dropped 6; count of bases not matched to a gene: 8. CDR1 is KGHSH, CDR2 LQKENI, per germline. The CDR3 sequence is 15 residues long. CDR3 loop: CASSPERDPANEQFF. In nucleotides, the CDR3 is TGTGCCAGCTCACCCGAGCGGGACCCGGCCAATGAGCAGTTCTTC. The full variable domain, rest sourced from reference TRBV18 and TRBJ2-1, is NAGVMQNPRHLVRRRGQEARLRCSPMKGHSHVYWYRQLPEEGLKFMVYLQKENIIDESGMPKERFSAEFPKEGPSILRIQQVVRGDSAAYFCASSPERDPANEQFFGPGTRLTVL.

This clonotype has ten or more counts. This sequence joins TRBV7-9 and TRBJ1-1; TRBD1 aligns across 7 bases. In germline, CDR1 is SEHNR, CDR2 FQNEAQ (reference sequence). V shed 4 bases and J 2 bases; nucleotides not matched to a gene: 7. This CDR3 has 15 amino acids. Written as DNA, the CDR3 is TGTGCCAGCAGCTCGCCCGGGACAGCTAACACTGAAGCTTTCTTT. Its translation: CASSSPGTANTEAFF.

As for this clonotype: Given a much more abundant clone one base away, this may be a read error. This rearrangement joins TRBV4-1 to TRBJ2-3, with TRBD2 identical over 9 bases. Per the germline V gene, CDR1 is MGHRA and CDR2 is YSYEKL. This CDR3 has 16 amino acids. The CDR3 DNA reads TGCGCCAGCAGCCAACCCGGGACTAGCCTCACAGATATGCAGTATTTT. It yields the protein CASSQPGTSLTDMQYF.

The CDR3 DNA reads TGTGCCAGCAGCAGAGGCTGGGGGCAACATGAAAAACTGTTTTTT. Protein: CASSRGWGQHEKLFF. The rearrangement uses TRBV6-6 and TRBJ1-4; D may be TRBD1 (6 bases). CDR3 size: 15 residues. V lost 6 bases, J lost 6 bases, and 17 bases lay in between. Germline CDR1 MNHNY, CDR2 SVGAGI (reference sequence).

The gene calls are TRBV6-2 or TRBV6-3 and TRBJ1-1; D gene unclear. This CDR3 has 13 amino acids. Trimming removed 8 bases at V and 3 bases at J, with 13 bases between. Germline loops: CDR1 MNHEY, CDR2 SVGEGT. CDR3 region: CASVPTSDTEAFF. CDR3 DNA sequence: TGTGCCAGCGTCCCGACTTCGGACACTGAAGCTTTCTTT.

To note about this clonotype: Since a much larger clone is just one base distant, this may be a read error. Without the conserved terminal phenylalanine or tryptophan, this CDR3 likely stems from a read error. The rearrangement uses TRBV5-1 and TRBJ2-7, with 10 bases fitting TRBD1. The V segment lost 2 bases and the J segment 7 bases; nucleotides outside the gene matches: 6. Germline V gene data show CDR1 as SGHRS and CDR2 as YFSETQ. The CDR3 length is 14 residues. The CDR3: CASSFDRGLDEQYS. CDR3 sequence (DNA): TGCGCCAGCAGCTTTGACAGGGGGCTGGATGAGCAGTACTCC.

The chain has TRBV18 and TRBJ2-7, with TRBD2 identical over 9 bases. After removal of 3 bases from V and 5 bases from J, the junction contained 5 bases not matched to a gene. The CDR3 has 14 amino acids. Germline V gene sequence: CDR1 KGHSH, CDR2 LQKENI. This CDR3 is CASSPGTSFHEQYF. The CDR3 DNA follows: TGTGCCAGCTCACCCGGGACTAGCTTCCACGAGCAGTACTTC.

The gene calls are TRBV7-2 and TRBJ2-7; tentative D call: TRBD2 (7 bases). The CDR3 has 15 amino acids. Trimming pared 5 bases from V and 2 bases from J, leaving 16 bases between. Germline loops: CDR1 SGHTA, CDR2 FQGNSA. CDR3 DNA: TGTGCCAGCAGCCGCGGACTAGGGGGGGCCTACGAGCAGTACTTC. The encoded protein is CASSRGLGGAYEQYF.

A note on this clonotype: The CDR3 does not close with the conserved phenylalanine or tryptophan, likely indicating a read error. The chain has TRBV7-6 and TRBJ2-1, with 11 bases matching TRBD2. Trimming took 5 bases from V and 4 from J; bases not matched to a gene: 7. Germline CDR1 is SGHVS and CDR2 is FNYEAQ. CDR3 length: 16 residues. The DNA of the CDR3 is TGTGCCAGCAGCCTGTTGACTAGCGGGGCGTACAATGAGCAGTTCTAC. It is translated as CASSLLTSGAYNEQFY.

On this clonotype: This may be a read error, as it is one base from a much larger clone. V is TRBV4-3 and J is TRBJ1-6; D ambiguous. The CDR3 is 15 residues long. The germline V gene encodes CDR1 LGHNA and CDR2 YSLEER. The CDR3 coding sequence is TGCGCCTGCAGCCAAGAATGGGGAATTGGGTCGCCCCTCCACTTT. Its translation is CACSQEWGIGSPLHF.

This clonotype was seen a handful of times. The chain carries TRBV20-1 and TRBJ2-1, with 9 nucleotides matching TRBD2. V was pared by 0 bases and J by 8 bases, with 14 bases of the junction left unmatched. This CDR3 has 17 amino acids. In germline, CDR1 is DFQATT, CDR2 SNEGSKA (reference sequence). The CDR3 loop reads CSARDEAGGTAYHEQFF. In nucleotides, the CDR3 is TGCAGTGCTAGAGATGAGGCGGGAGGGACGGCGTACCATGAGCAGTTCTTC.

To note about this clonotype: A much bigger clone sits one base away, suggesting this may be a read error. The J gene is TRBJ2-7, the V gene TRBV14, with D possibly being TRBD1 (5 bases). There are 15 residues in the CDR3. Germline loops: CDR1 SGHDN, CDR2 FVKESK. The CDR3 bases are TGTGCCAGCAGCCAACAGACAGTTAGCTCCTACGAGCCGTACTTC. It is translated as CASSQQTVSSYEPYF.

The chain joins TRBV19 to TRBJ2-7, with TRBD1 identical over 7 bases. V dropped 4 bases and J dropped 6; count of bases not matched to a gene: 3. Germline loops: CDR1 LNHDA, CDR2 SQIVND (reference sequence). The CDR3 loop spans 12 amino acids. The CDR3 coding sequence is TGTGCCAGTAGTACCAACAGGGGCGAGCAGTACTTC. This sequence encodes CASSTNRGEQYF.

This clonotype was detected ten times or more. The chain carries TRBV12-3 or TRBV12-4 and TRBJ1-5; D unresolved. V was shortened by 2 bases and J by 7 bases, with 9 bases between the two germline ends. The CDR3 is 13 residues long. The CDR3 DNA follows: TGTGCCAGCAGTTTATGGTCGGGGCAGCCCCAGCATTTT. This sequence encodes CASSLWSGQPQHF.

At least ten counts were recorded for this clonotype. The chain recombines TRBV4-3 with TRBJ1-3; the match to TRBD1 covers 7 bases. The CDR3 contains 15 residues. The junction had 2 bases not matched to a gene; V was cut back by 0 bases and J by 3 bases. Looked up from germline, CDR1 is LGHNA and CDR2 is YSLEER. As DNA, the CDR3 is TGCGCCAGCAGCCAAGATGGGACAGATGGAAACACCATATATTTT. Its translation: CASSQDGTDGNTIYF.

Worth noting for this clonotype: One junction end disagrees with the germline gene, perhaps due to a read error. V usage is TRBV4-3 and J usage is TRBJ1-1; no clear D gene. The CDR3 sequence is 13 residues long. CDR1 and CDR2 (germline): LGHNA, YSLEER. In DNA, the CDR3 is TGCGCCAACAGCCAGTTTAAGGGTACTGAAGCTTTCTTT. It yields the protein CANSQFKGTEAFF.

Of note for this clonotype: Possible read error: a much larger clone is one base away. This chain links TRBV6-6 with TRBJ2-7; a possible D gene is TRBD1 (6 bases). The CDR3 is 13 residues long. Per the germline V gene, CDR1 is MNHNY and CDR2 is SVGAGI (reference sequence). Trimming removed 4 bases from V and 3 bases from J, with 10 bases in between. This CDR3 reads CASSSGTIYEQYF. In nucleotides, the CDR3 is TGTGCCAGCAGTTCAGGGACAATCTACGAGCAGTACTTC.